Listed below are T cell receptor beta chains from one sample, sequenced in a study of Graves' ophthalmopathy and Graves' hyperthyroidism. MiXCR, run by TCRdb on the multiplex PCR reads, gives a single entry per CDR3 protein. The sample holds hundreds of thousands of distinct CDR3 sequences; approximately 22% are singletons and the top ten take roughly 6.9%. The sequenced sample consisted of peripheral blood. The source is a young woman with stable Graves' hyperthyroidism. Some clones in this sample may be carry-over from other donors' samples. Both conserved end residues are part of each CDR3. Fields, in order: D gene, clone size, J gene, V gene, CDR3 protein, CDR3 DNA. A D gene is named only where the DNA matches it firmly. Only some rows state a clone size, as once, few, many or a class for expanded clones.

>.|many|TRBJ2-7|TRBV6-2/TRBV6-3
CASSYGGRGSYEQYF
TGTGCCAGCAGTTACGGGGGCAGGGGCTCCTACGAGCAGTACTTC
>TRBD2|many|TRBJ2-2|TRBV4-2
CASSQVLAANTGELFF
TGTGCCAGCAGCCAAGTACTAGCGGCGAACACCGGGGAGCTGTTTTTT
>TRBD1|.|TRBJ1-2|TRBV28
CASSWGGGGHNYGYTF
TGTGCCAGCAGTTGGGGGGGAGGGGGCCATAACTATGGCTACACCTTC
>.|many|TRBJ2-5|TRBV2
CASSDGGRQETQYF
TGTGCCAGCAGTGACGGAGGACGACAAGAGACCCAGTACTTC
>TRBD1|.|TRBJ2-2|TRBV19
CASSVNRGRITGELFF
TGTGCCAGTAGTGTTAACAGGGGGCGGATCACCGGGGAGCTGTTTTTT
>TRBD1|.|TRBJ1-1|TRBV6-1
CASRLQGEGTEAFF
TGTGCCAGCAGACTGCAGGGGGAAGGCACTGAAGCTTTCTTT
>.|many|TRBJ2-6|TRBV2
CASLATTVPGANVLTF
TGTGCCAGCCTGGCTACTACGGTCCCTGGGGCCAACGTCCTGACTTTC
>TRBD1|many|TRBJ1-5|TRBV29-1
CSVGGQMNQPQHF
TGCAGCGTTGGGGGACAGATGAATCAGCCCCAGCATTTT
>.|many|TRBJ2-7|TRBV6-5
CASRYEPGAYYEQYF
TGTGCCAGCAGGTATGAGCCGGGGGCCTACTACGAGCAGTACTTC
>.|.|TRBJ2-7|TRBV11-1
CASSLRGAVYSSYEQYF
TGTGCCAGCAGCTTGAGAGGGGCAGTTTATAGCTCCTACGAGCAGTACTTC
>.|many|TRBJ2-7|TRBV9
CASSVEPGDTYEQYF
TGTGCCAGCAGCGTAGAGCCAGGCGATACCTACGAGCAGTACTTC
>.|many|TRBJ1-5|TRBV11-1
CASSQDEVQGNQPQHF
TGTGCCAGCAGCCAGGATGAGGTACAGGGTAATCAGCCCCAGCATTTT
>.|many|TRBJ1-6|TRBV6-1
CASRSPGGSVNSPLHF
TGTGCCAGCCGATCCCCCGGGGGCTCCGTCAATTCACCCCTCCACTTT
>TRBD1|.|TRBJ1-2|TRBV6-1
CASNIGTGGEYGGYTF
TGTGCCAGCAATATAGGGACAGGGGGCGAGTATGGTGGCTACACCTTC
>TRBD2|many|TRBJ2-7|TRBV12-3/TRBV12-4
CASSLQTSGRVNEQYF
TGTGCCAGCAGTTTGCAGACTAGCGGGAGGGTCAACGAGCAGTACTTC
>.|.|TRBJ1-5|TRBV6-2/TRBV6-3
CASTSEYSNQPQHF
TGTGCCAGCACCTCGGAGTATAGCAATCAGCCCCAGCATTTT
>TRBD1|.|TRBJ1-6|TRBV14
CASSHDGGGRSPLHF
TGTGCCAGCAGCCACGACGGAGGGGGCAGGTCACCCCTCCACTTT
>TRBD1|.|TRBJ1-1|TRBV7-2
CASSPRDSSYTEAFF
TGTGCCAGCAGCCCACGGGACAGTTCCTACACTGAAGCTTTCTTT
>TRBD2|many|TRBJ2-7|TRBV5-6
CASSSIRLAGAYEQYF
TGTGCCAGCAGCTCCATCCGACTAGCGGGAGCCTACGAGCAGTACTTC
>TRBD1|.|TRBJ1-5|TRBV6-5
CASSYSQGSNQPQHF
TGTGCCAGCAGTTACTCACAGGGGAGCAATCAGCCCCAGCATTTT
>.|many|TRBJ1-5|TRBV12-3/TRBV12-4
CASTPGRTKTQHF
TGTGCCAGCACCCCGGGACGGACAAAGACCCAGCATTTT
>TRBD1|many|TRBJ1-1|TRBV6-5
CASSYSIDRATEAFF
TGTGCCAGCAGTTACTCGATCGACAGGGCTACTGAAGCTTTCTTT
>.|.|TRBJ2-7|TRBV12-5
CASGLYRGQEQYF
TGTGCTAGTGGTTTGTATCGGGGGCAGGAGCAGTACTTC
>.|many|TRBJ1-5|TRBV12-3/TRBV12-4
CASSLRQIGTVQPQHF
TGTGCCAGCAGTCTCCGACAGATCGGGACGGTTCAGCCCCAGCATTTT
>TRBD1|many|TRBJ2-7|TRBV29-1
CSVEDRNTGAYEQYF
TGCAGCGTTGAAGATCGAAATACAGGGGCCTACGAGCAGTACTTC
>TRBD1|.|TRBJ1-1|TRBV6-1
CASSEGVLGDRGERSEAFF
TGTGCCAGCAGTGAAGGGGTTTTGGGGGACAGGGGAGAAAGGAGTGAAGCTTTCTTT
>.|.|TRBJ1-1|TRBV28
CASSLGGLREAFF
TGTGCCAGCAGTTTAGGAGGTTTGAGGGAAGCTTTCTTT
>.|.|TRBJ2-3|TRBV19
CASGSTDTQYF
TGTGCCAGTGGAAGCACAGATACGCAGTATTTT
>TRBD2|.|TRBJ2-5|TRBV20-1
CSAITSGGSETQYF
TGCAGTGCTATCACTAGCGGGGGGTCGGAGACCCAGTACTTC
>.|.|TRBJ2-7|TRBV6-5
CASSYSTWGAYEQCF
TGTGCCAGCAGTTACTCAACCTGGGGGGCTTACGAGCAGTGCTTC
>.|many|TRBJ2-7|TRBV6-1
CASSRSGRLKEQYF
TGTGCCAGCAGTCGATCGGGACGACTTAAAGAGCAGTACTTC
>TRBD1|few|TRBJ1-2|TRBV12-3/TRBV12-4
CASSRPTGGNYGYTF
TGTGCCAGCAGTCGACCGACAGGGGGCAACTATGGCTACACCTTC
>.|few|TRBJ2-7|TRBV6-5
CASSSPTRSYEQYF
TGTGCCAGCAGTTCTCCCACTAGAAGCTACGAGCAGTACTTC
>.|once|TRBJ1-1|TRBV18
CASSPPPRAGLTEAFF
TGTGCCAGCTCACCACCCCCCCGAGCGGGGCTGACTGAAGCTTTCTTT
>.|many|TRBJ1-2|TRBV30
CAWSTPSEGGYGYTF
TGTGCCTGGTCCACCCCCTCAGAGGGAGGCTATGGCTACACCTTC